Included here is one T cell receptor (beta chain) sequence, with context. The data belong to a study of blood T cell repertoires in COVID-19. Study as a whole: T cells, B-cell-depleted T cells, or PBMCs provided the cDNA or gDNA that served as material.

Germline V gives CDR1 MGHRA, CDR2 YSYEKL. V lost 1 base, J lost 2 bases, and 11 bases stayed unmatched. There are 17 residues in the CDR3. Original handling: How many nucleated cells were present was estimated from reference gene primer amplification. Using immunoSEQ multiplex PCR, the repertoire was profiled, and TCRdb retains in-frame clones only, with some absent. The V and J calls and clone size come from that table; D and trimming were worked out from the DNA. The sample carries 70,000 to 95,000 clones, 90% to 95% recorded once. Sequencing input: peripheral blood. This chain links TRBV4-1 with TRBJ2-7; TRBD1 aligns across 7 bases. The TCR originated in a human donor with active COVID-19. The donor label of this sample is uncertain. CDR3 in amino acids: CASSQAKDRNYPYEQYF. The CDR3 region has the DNA TGCGCCAGCAGCCAAGCAAAGGACAGGAACTACCCCTACGAGCAGTACTTC.